One and the same sample provided the 14 T cell receptor beta chains below, sequenced in a study of blood T cell repertoires in COVID-19. Sequencing used immunoSEQ multiplex PCR; TCRdb keeps in-frame clones, though not all of them. This table has about 100,000 clones, around four fifths appearing once. The specimen was peripheral blood. The receptors originated from a man in his sixties or seventies with active or convalescent COVID-19.

V usage is TRBV6-2 or TRBV6-3 and J usage is TRBJ1-6; TRBD1 agrees at 7 bases. Germline CDR1 reads MNHEY; CDR2 reads SVGEGT. V lost 5 bases to trimming and J lost 7 bases; unmatched junction nucleotides: 8. This CDR3 spans 15 amino acids. The CDR3 DNA sequence: TGTGCCAGCAGTCGTGGGACAGCATGGAATTCACCCCTCCACTTT. It specifies CASSRGTAWNSPLHF.

V gene TRBV5-8 combines with J gene TRBJ2-7; TRBD2 aligns across 13 bases. The germline CDR1 and CDR2 sequences are SGHTS and YDEGEE. The CDR3 length is 18 residues. Trimming cost V 4 bases and J 3 bases; bases outside gene matches: 13. DNA of the CDR3: TGTGCCAGCAGCCGCCCCTCCTTGACTAGCGGGGGGTTCTACGAGCAGTACTTC. It translates to CASSRPSLTSGGFYEQYF. The full variable domain, completed using reference TRBV5-8 and TRBJ2-7, is EAGVTQSPTHLIKTRGQQATLRCSPISGHTSVYWYQQALGLGLQFLLWYDEGEERNRGNFPPRFSGRQFPNYSSELNVNALELEDSALYLCASSRPSLTSGGFYEQYFGPGTRLTVT.

This sequence joins TRBV9 and TRBJ2-2; 8 bases match TRBD2. Germline assignment: CDR1 SGDLS and CDR2 YYNGEE. V dropped 4 bases and J dropped 4; count of bases not matched to a gene: 3. This CDR3 has 14 amino acids. CDR3 DNA sequence: TGTGCCAGCAGCCCCGGGACTAGCACCGGGGAGCTGTTTTTT. As protein: CASSPGTSTGELFF. Looking up the rest from reference TRBV9 and TRBJ2-2 gives the full variable domain: DSGVTQTPKHLITATGQRVTLRCSPRSGDLSVYWYQQSLDQGLQFLIQYYNGEERAKGNILERFSAQQFPDLHSELNLSSLELGDSALYFCASSPGTSTGELFFGEGSRLTVL.

This clone showed up just once. The chain employs TRBV7-9 and TRBJ1-4, with a weak D call TRBD1 (6 bases). The V end lost 5 bases, the J end lost 6 bases, and 13 bases lay between the germline ends. Germline V gene data show CDR1 as SEHNR and CDR2 as FQNEAQ (reference sequence). The length of the CDR3 is 14 residues. CDR3 coding DNA: TGTGCCAGCAGCCCCCGCGGGGGCGATGAAAAACTGTTTTTT. Translation: CASSPRGGDEKLFF.

The chain is built from TRBV19 and TRBJ2-5; 9 bases map to TRBD1. There are 16 residues in the CDR3. V shed 3 bases, J shed 3 bases, and the junction held 8 bases outside the gene matches. The germline V gene has CDR1 LNHDA and CDR2 SQIVND (reference sequence). CDR3 loop: CASSMTWDRAKETQYF. In nucleotides, the CDR3 is TGTGCCAGTAGTATGACTTGGGACAGGGCGAAAGAGACCCAGTACTTC.

V and J are TRBV10-3 and TRBJ2-1; 7 bases align to TRBD1. With 8 bases clipped from V and 5 bases from J, the junction kept 12 bases outside the gene matches. The CDR3 extends over 15 amino acids. Looked up from germline, CDR1 is ENHRY and CDR2 is SYGVKD. The CDR3 bases are TGTGCCATCTGTTCCACCGGGACAGTAAACAATGAGCAGTTCTTC. It encodes CAICSTGTVNNEQFF.

The rearrangement joins TRBV5-1 to TRBJ1-2; 7 bases agree with TRBD1. CDR3 length equals 15 residues. Germline V lookup: CDR1 SGHRS, CDR2 YFSETQ. V was pared by 0 bases and J by 2 bases, with 4 bases of the junction left unmatched. CDR3 residues: CASSLDAGGNYGYTF. CDR3 sequence (DNA): TGCGCCAGCAGCTTGGATGCAGGGGGGAACTATGGCTACACCTTC. Using reference TRBV5-1 and TRBJ1-2 for the parts outside the CDR3, the full variable domain is KAGVTQTPRYLIKTRGQQVTLSCSPISGHRSVSWYQQTPGQGLQFLFEYFSETQRNKGNFPGRFSGRQFSNSRSEMNVSTLELGDSALYLCASSLDAGGNYGYTFGSGTRLTVV.

The chain employs TRBV11-1 and TRBJ1-2; the D gene is possibly TRBD1 (5 bases). Germline V gives CDR1 SGHAT, CDR2 FQDESV (reference sequence). Trimming pared 5 bases from V and 4 bases from J, leaving 14 bases between. The CDR3 contains 14 residues. CDR3 in amino acids: CASSPPGGSYGYTF. The DNA of the CDR3 is TGTGCCAGCAGCCCCCCCGGGGGTTCCTATGGCTACACCTTC.

This clone was recorded once. This chain connects TRBV24-1 to TRBJ2-2; 11 positions agree with TRBD2. CDR3 length equals 16 residues. Germline V CDR1 and CDR2: KGHDR, SFDVKD. V dropped 4 bases and J dropped 4; count of bases not matched to a gene: 4. CDR3 nucleotides: TGTGCCACCAGTGACCTAGCGGGGGGTTCCACCGGGGAGCTGTTTTTT. It codes for CATSDLAGGSTGELFF.

The rearrangement links TRBV25-1 to TRBJ1-1; 8 bases align to TRBD1. Trimming took 4 bases from V and 10 from J; bases not matched to a gene: 8. The CDR3 has 13 residues. CDR1 MGHDK and CDR2 SYGVNS come from the germline V gene. The CDR3, as DNA: TGTGCCAGCAGTGGACTCGGACAGGGTCGAGCTTTCTTT. Amino acid sequence: CASSGLGQGRAFF.

This chain links TRBV5-1 with TRBJ2-5, with TRBD2 matching 7 bases. Germline values: CDR1 SGHRS, CDR2 YFSETQ. The CDR3 length is 15 residues. V dropped 7 bases and J dropped 1; count of bases not matched to a gene: 10. The chain's CDR3 is CASGKNGGSQETQYF. CDR3 nucleotides: TGCGCCAGCGGAAAAAACGGGGGGTCCCAAGAGACCCAGTACTTC.

The chain employs TRBV15 and TRBJ2-4; D is perhaps TRBD2 (6 bases). Germline V CDR1 and CDR2: LNHNV, YYDKDF (reference sequence). The CDR3 runs 18 residues. With 1 base removed from V and 0 bases from J, the gap between germline ends came to 16 bases. In nucleotides, the CDR3 is TGTGCCACCAGCAGAGGCGGGGCAGAGACTCTAGCCAAAAACATTCAGTACTTC. The encoded protein is CATSRGGAETLAKNIQYF.

The chain uses TRBV29-1 and TRBJ1-1, with D uncertain. The CDR3 is 12 residues long. Germline-derived CDR1 and CDR2 are SQVTM and ANQGSEA. The germline V and J ends were trimmed by 7 bases and 0 bases, with 9 bases remaining between them. CDR3 DNA: TGCAGCGGACGGAGAATGAACACTGAAGCTTTCTTT. Its protein is CSGRRMNTEAFF.

V gene TRBV7-9 combines with J gene TRBJ1-6; D gene unclear. CDR1 and CDR2 from the germline V gene are SEHNR and FQNEAQ (reference sequence). The CDR3 totals 15 residues. Between the trimmed V and J ends, which lost 3 bases and 8 bases, there was a span of 14 bases. The CDR3 reads CASSFSRTEDSPLHF. For the CDR3, the DNA is TGTGCCAGCAGCTTCTCCAGGACGGAGGATTCACCCCTCCACTTT.